These 6 T cell receptor beta chains share one sample of origin, sequenced in a study of Tregs in tolerant kidney transplant recipients. Only in-frame clones appear in the TCRdb table, and some are missing; sequencing was by immunoSEQ multiplex PCR. This listing includes approximately 49,000 clones. Here the sequenced sample was CD4+ T cells from blood, taken before the transplant. The receptors stem from a human donor who received a combined kidney and bone marrow transplant.

Remarks on this clone: The read ends 3 residues early relative to the CDR3; the germline J gene fills the gap. The chain uses TRBV7-2 and TRBJ2-2; 7 bases line up with TRBD1. From germline, CDR1 is SGHTA and CDR2 FQGNSA. The CDR3 consists of 14 residues. V lost 5 bases and J lost 6; bases outside the gene matches: 6. CDR3: CASSGDRTPGELFF. The covered CDR3 bases are TGTGCCAGCAGCGGGGACAGAACTCCCGGGGAG.

Note on this clone: The read terminates 3 residues before the CDR3 end, so the remaining end is supplied by the germline J gene. V and J are TRBV5-1 and TRBJ2-1, with 11 nucleotides matching TRBD1. Germline V gene sequence: CDR1 SGHRS, CDR2 YFSETQ. CDR3 length: 15 residues. With V trimmed by 4 bases and J by 9 bases, 9 bases remained unmatched. The CDR3 here is CASSPGTGGLGEQFF. Incomplete CDR3 DNA: TGCGCCAGCAGCCCCGGGACAGGGGGATTAGGTGAG.

As regards this clone: Read data end 3 residues before the CDR3 end; the end is taken from the germline J gene. The rearrangement joins TRBV7-2 to TRBJ2-7, with D hard to call. This CDR3 has 13 amino acids. Trimming removed 2 bases at V and 3 bases at J, with 8 bases between. Per the germline V gene, CDR1 is SGHTA and CDR2 is FQGNSA. Incomplete CDR3 DNA: TGTGCCAGCAGCTTAAACTTTGACTACGAG. Residues: CASSLNFDYE. The whole CDR3 sequence reads CASSLNFDYEQYF.

Regarding this clone: The CDR3 goes on 3 residues after the read ends, and that part is filled in from the germline J gene. V and J are TRBV5-4 and TRBJ1-2; 9 positions match TRBD1. CDR3 size: 14 residues. The germline V gene encodes CDR1 SGHNT and CDR2 YYREEE (reference sequence). The junction had 1 base not matched to a gene; V was cut back by 0 bases and J by 4 bases. CDR3 loop: CASSLGGQGYGYTF. The CDR3 DNA, read in part, is TGTGCCAGCAGCTTGGGGGGACAGGGCTATGGC.

Of note for this clone: The read ends 3 residues shy of where the CDR3 ends; the end is completed using the germline J gene. The V call is TRBV20-1, the J call TRBJ1-6, with 7 nucleotides matching TRBD1. From germline, CDR1 is DFQATT and CDR2 SNEGSKA (reference sequence). J gave up 5 bases and V 3 bases, and 7 bases lay outside the gene matches. The CDR3 is 15 residues long. The chain's CDR3 is CSASPRQGNNSPLHF. CDR3 DNA, as far as it was read: TGCAGTGCTAGCCCCCGACAGGGTAATAATTCACCC.

Regarding this clone: The read finishes 3 residues shy of the CDR3 end, and the germline J gene is used to complete it. The V gene is TRBV29-1, the J gene TRBJ1-1, with D possibly TRBD1 on 6 matching bases. This CDR3 contains 12 residues. In germline, CDR1 is SQVTM, CDR2 ANQGSEA. V was shortened by 6 bases and J by 4 bases, with 12 bases between the two germline ends. CDR3 DNA, as far as it was read: TGCAGCGTAGACAGGAAGGGCACTGAA. This encodes CSVDRKGTE. The CDR3 as a whole reads CSVDRKGTEAFF.